This TCR beta chain was identified in a study of long-term antiretroviral therapy in people with HIV. Researchers report immunoSEQ v3.0 was run at survey level. Generated by immunoSEQ multiplex PCR, the TCRdb table keeps only in-frame clones and is missing some. The table lists tens of thousands of clones, 85% to 95% of them singletons, with 6.4% in the top ten. Trimming removed 6 bases at V and 2 bases at J, with 12 bases between. The V gene's germline CDR1 is MNHNY and CDR2 SVGAGI (reference sequence). This CDR3 has 14 amino acids. This material consisted of unsorted PBMCs, taken around 6.5 years after starting antiretroviral therapy. V is TRBV6-6 and J is TRBJ2-3; tentative D call: TRBD1 (6 bases). This TCR derives from a woman in her 40s with HIV. CDR3 protein: CASSLQGLTDTQYF. The CDR3 coding sequence is TGTGCCAGCAGCCTGCAGGGGCTCACAGATACGCAGTATTTT.